These 32 T cell receptor beta chains came from one sample sequenced in a study of early T cells in non-severe SARS-CoV-2 infection. TCRdb processed the 5' RACE reads anew with MiXCR; each CDR3 protein has one entry. The sample contains about 56,000 distinct CDR3 sequences, more than 9% of which appear only once. The material sequenced was whole blood. All receptors come from an adult who was a healthcare worker with PCR-confirmed SARS-CoV-2 infection or an uninfected control (not recorded which).

V is TRBV12-3 or TRBV12-4 and J is TRBJ2-2, with unresolved D. The CDR3 contains 13 residues. Trimming left V 2 bases short and J 1 base short, with 2 bases between. In DNA form, the CDR3 reads TGTGCCAGCAGTTTACTGAACACCGGGGAGCTGTTTTTT. The encoded protein is CASSLLNTGELFF.

Comments on this clonotype: Possible read error: a much larger clone is one base away. V gene TRBV29-1 combines with J gene TRBJ2-3; D uncertain. Per germline, CDR1 SQVTM and CDR2 ANQGSEA. The CDR3 contains 12 residues. The CDR3, as DNA: TGCAGCGTTGCCCAGAACACAGATACGCGGTATTTT. Translating it yields CSVAQNTDTRYF.

The sample holds many counts of this clonotype. This chain joins TRBV7-2 and TRBJ1-2; 9 bases line up with TRBD1. The CDR3 is 16 amino acids. Germline lookup yields CDR1 SGHTA and CDR2 FQGNSA. Unmatched junction bases numbered 14, after V lost 4 bases and J lost 8 bases. CDR3 nucleotides: TGTGCCAGCAGCTCTAGGGGACAGGGAGGAGTGGAGGGCTACACCTTC. This codes for CASSSRGQGGVEGYTF. Variable domain in full (rest from reference TRBV7-2 and TRBJ1-2): GAGVSQSPSNKVTEKGKDVELRCDPISGHTALYWYRQSLGQGLEFLIYFQGNSAPDKSGLPSDRFSAERTGGSVSTLTIQRTQQEDSAVYLCASSSRGQGGVEGYTFGSGTRLTVV.

This clonotype was observed many times. V is TRBV20-1 and J is TRBJ2-4; D ambiguous. Germline-derived CDR1 and CDR2 are DFQATT and SNEGSKA (reference sequence). Trimming pared 0 bases from V and 8 bases from J, leaving 17 bases between. This CDR3 contains 15 residues. CDR3 DNA sequence: TGCAGTGCTAGAGATCCTCGCTCGGGCGGCGACATTCAGTACTTC. Translated, it gives CSARDPRSGGDIQYF.

This clonotype was seen ten or more times. The chain links TRBV27 to TRBJ2-7, with 9 nucleotides matching TRBD2. Germline loops: CDR1 MNHEY, CDR2 SMNVEV (reference sequence). The CDR3 has 14 residues. With V trimmed by 8 bases and J by 0 bases, 5 bases remained unmatched. The CDR3 DNA sequence: TGTGCCAGCCTTAGCGGGAGCAGCTCCTACGAGCAGTACTTC. It encodes CASLSGSSSYEQYF.

This clonotype was recorded at least ten times. V is TRBV20-1 and J is TRBJ2-1; 9 bases match TRBD2. The germline V gene encodes CDR1 DFQATT and CDR2 SNEGSKA (reference sequence). V dropped 3 bases and J dropped 2; count of bases not matched to a gene: 8. The CDR3 has 16 amino acids. The CDR3 nucleotides read TGCAGTGCTAGTCCCAAAAGCGGGAGGACCTACAATGAGCAGTTCTTC. Protein product: CSASPKSGRTYNEQFF.

A few counts support this clonotype. V gene TRBV4-2 combines with J gene TRBJ2-7; D is undetermined. The CDR3 sequence is 16 residues long. Germline V gene data show CDR1 as LGHNA and CDR2 as YNFKEQ. Deletions cut 2 bases from V and 6 bases from J, with 20 bases between. The DNA of the CDR3 is TGTGCCAGCAGCCAACAGGTTGGGGAACTCCTCCTCGAGCAGTACTTC. Residues: CASSQQVGELLLEQYF.

A few counts support this clonotype. This sequence joins TRBV29-1 and TRBJ1-2; D gene uncertain. CDR1 is SQVTM and CDR2 is ANQGSEA in the germline V gene. V was trimmed by 7 bases and J by 8 bases, leaving 8 bases between them. This CDR3 region has 9 residues. CDR3 sequence reads: CSGEDGYTF. CDR3 DNA: TGCAGCGGGGAAGACGGCTACACCTTC.

This rearrangement joins TRBV4-3 to TRBJ2-2; D gene uncertain. The CDR3 is made up of 15 amino acids. CDR1 and CDR2 (germline): LGHNA, YSLEER. V was clipped by 2 bases and J by 4 bases, with 11 bases between them. CDR3: CASSQLETVTGELFF. The CDR3 DNA is TGCGCCAGCAGCCAATTGGAGACGGTCACCGGGGAGCTGTTTTTT.

This clonotype occurred many times. This chain links TRBV6-2 or TRBV6-3 with TRBJ1-5; 8 bases align to TRBD1. The trim removed 2 bases at V and 3 bases at J, leaving 3 bases unmatched. Germline V lookup: CDR1 MNHEY, CDR2 SVGEGT. This CDR3 region has 15 residues. The CDR3 bases are TGTGCCAGCAGTTACGGGACAGGCACCAATCAGCCCCAGCATTTT. As protein: CASSYGTGTNQPQHF.

The J gene is TRBJ2-5, the V gene TRBV29-1; D might be TRBD1 (6 bases). V gave up 7 bases and J gave up 1 base, with 16 bases separating them. The CDR3 sequence is 14 residues long. Germline V gene data show CDR1 as SQVTM and CDR2 as ANQGSEA. CDR3 residues: CSAGTPAAQETQYF. The CDR3, as DNA: TGCAGCGCCGGGACACCCGCGGCCCAAGAGACCCAGTACTTC.

This clonotype was counted ten times or more. This rearrangement joins TRBV29-1 to TRBJ2-5; the match to TRBD1 covers 7 bases. CDR3 length: 12 residues. Germline lookup yields CDR1 SQVTM and CDR2 ANQGSEA. Germline trimming cut 7 bases from V and 0 bases from J; bases unmatched to any gene: 2. The CDR3 nucleotides are TGCAGCGGGGGACAGAACCAAGAGACCCAGTACTTC. The encoded protein is CSGGQNQETQYF.

This clonotype was counted ten times or more. The chain couples TRBV6-1 to TRBJ2-2, with 7 bases identical to TRBD1. The germline gives CDR1 MNHNS, CDR2 SASEGT. The ends lost 4 bases at V and 6 bases at J; junction bases unmatched: 14. This CDR3 is 17 amino acids long. The CDR3 sequence: CASSAVSTRGPAGELFF. DNA of the CDR3: TGTGCCAGCAGTGCCGTTTCTACGAGGGGGCCGGCCGGGGAGCTGTTTTTT.

This clonotype was seen only a few times. This chain connects TRBV7-3 to TRBJ2-5; 8 bases map to TRBD2. CDR1 is SGHTA and CDR2 is FQGTGA in the germline V gene. V dropped 2 bases and J dropped 2; count of bases not matched to a gene: 4. CDR3 length equals 15 residues. The CDR3 nucleotides read TGTGCCAGCAGCTTAGGTAGCGGGATTCAAGAGACCCAGTACTTC. Translation: CASSLGSGIQETQYF.

This clonotype was counted at least ten times. The chain has TRBV7-6 and TRBJ2-1; no clear D gene. The CDR3 length is 16 residues. From germline, CDR1 is SGHVS and CDR2 FNYEAQ. Trimming stripped 5 bases from V and 0 bases from J, with 14 bases between. CDR3 DNA: TGTGCCAGCAGCCCGGACGGGCGGAGCTCCTACAATGAGCAGTTCTTC. As protein: CASSPDGRSSYNEQFF.

This clonotype was counted a few times. The V and J genes are TRBV6-2 or TRBV6-3 and TRBJ1-5; possibly TRBD1 for D (6 bases). The CDR3 length is 17 residues. V shed 5 bases and J shed 3 bases, with 20 bases lying between them. Germline V gene lookup returns CDR1 MNHEY and CDR2 SVGEGT. Written as DNA, the CDR3 is TGTGCCAGCAGTCCCCGCCCGGGACACAACTACAATCAGCCCCAGCATTTT. Residues: CASSPRPGHNYNQPQHF.

This clonotype was recorded at least ten times. This chain joins TRBV7-9 and TRBJ2-3; a possible D gene is TRBD1 (6 bases). Germline V gene data show CDR1 as SEHNR and CDR2 as FQNEAQ (reference sequence). The V gene lost 4 bases and the J gene lost 4 bases, with 21 bases spanning the gap. CDR3 size: 17 residues. The CDR3 nucleotides read TGTGCCAGCAGCTCCCCCCAGTCAGGGGAGTTTCCAGATACGCAGTATTTT. Translation: CASSSPQSGEFPDTQYF.

This clonotype has a handful of counts. The V call is TRBV5-1, the J call TRBJ1-1, with D unclear. CDR1 is SGHRS and CDR2 is YFSETQ in the germline V gene. The V end was cut by 0 bases, the J end by 4 bases, with 7 bases between. The length of the CDR3 is 13 residues. The CDR3 sequence is CASSLGVVTEAFF. Written as DNA, the CDR3 is TGCGCCAGCAGCTTGGGCGTCGTCACTGAAGCTTTCTTT.

CDR3: CATSSPGGAETQYF. The CDR3 DNA is TGTGCCACCAGCAGTCCAGGGGGGGCAGAGACCCAGTACTTC. The chain employs TRBV15 and TRBJ2-5, with D possibly called TRBD1 or TRBD2 (7 bases each). The CDR3 runs to 14 residues. V was shortened by 3 bases and J by 4 bases, with 12 bases between the two germline ends. CDR1 is LNHNV and CDR2 is YYDKDF in the germline V gene (reference sequence).

J is TRBJ2-6 and V is TRBV4-2, with no clear D. This CDR3 comprises 13 residues. Germline V lookup: CDR1 LGHNA, CDR2 YNFKEQ. V lost 4 bases and J lost 2, with 3 bases in between. The CDR3 bases are TGTGCCAGCAGCCCTACTGGGGCCAACGTCCTGACTTTC. Translation: CASSPTGANVLTF.

This chain links TRBV2 with TRBJ2-7; D possibly uses TRBD1 or TRBD2 (5 bases each). Trimming took off 7 bases at V and 4 bases at J, with 11 bases between the two ends. Germline V CDR1 and CDR2: SNHLY, FYNNEI. The CDR3 consists of 12 residues. CDR3 coding DNA: TGTGCCAGCAACAGGAGGACTTACGAGCAGTACTTC. Its translation: CASNRRTYEQYF.

The chain joins TRBV2 to TRBJ1-5, with TRBD1 identical over 8 bases. Trimming removed 4 bases from V and 5 bases from J; junction bases left unmatched: 4. This CDR3 is built from 14 residues. CDR1 is SNHLY and CDR2 is FYNNEI in the germline V gene. The CDR3, as DNA: TGTGCCAGCAGTGGAACAGGGGGAGATCAGCCCCAGCATTTT. It codes for CASSGTGGDQPQHF.

This clonotype was seen a few times. The chain recombines TRBV7-2 with TRBJ1-3; weak D call: TRBD1 (6 bases). Germline V gene sequence: CDR1 SGHTA, CDR2 FQGNSA. The V gene lost 1 base and the J gene lost 0 bases, with 13 bases spanning the gap. The length of the CDR3 is 17 residues. The DNA for the CDR3 is TGTGCCAGCAGCTTAGTCGGGGGCATGAACTCTGGAAACACCATATATTTT. Residues: CASSLVGGMNSGNTIYF.

This clonotype was seen a handful of times. The V gene is TRBV5-6, the J gene TRBJ2-3, with 7 bases that match TRBD2. CDR1 and CDR2 from the germline V gene are SGHDT and YYEEEE. Trimming cost V 4 bases and J 6 bases; bases outside gene matches: 8. CDR3 length equals 14 residues. The CDR3 loop reads CASSRGQGGDTQYF. As DNA, the CDR3 is TGTGCCAGCAGCCGCGGGCAGGGAGGGGATACGCAGTATTTT.

V gene TRBV28 combines with J gene TRBJ2-7; D assignment may be TRBD1 or TRBD2 (5 bases each). Trimming left V 4 bases short and J 11 bases short, with 18 bases between. CDR1 is MDHEN, CDR2 SYDVKM, per germline. The CDR3 length is 13 residues. This CDR3 reads CASSSVGAYVKYF. The CDR3 DNA sequence: TGTGCCAGCAGTTCAGTCGGGGCGTACGTGAAGTACTTC.

This clonotype was found a few times. The J gene is TRBJ2-1, the V gene TRBV12-3 or TRBV12-4; D tentatively fits TRBD1 or TRBD2 (7 bases each). V was cut by 6 bases and J by 9 bases, with 15 bases left in between. CDR3 length equals 13 residues. The chain's CDR3 is CASSPTGEGEQFF. The CDR3 coding sequence is TGTGCCAGCAGCCCTACAGGGGAGGGTGAGCAGTTCTTC.

This clonotype was observed a few times. The CDR3 region has the DNA TGTGCCAGCTCACAGGGGACTTCAACTGAGCAGTTCTTC. This encodes CASSQGTSTEQFF. The chain uses TRBV18 and TRBJ2-1; D perhaps matches TRBD2 (6 bases). The V gene lost 4 bases and the J gene lost 9 bases, with 13 bases spanning the gap. Per germline, CDR1 KGHSH and CDR2 LQKENI. The CDR3 consists of 13 residues.

This clonotype occurred many times. The J gene is TRBJ1-1, the V gene TRBV29-1; D unresolved. Germline CDR1 is SQVTM and CDR2 is ANQGSEA. There are 10 residues in the CDR3. The V end was cut by 7 bases, the J end by 2 bases, with 5 bases between. The CDR3, as DNA: TGCAGCGCTTCAAACACTGAAGCTTTCTTT. It translates to CSASNTEAFF.

The chain uses TRBV14 and TRBJ1-1, with a weak D call TRBD1 (5 bases). V was clipped by 4 bases and J by 0 bases, with 12 bases between them. The CDR3 extends over 15 amino acids. The germline V gene encodes CDR1 SGHDN and CDR2 FVKESK. In DNA form, the CDR3 reads TGTGCCAGCAGCCTAGGGAGGGGCCTGAACACTGAAGCTTTCTTT. Its translation is CASSLGRGLNTEAFF.

This clonotype was recorded many times. This rearrangement joins TRBV14 to TRBJ2-1; D perhaps matches TRBD2 (6 bases). Trimming took off 4 bases at V and 0 bases at J, with 13 bases between the two ends. There are 16 residues in the CDR3. Germline V gives CDR1 SGHDN, CDR2 FVKESK. The CDR3 DNA reads as TGTGCCAGCAGCCGGGTGACAGCGGGCTCCTACAATGAGCAGTTCTTC. Amino acids: CASSRVTAGSYNEQFF.

This clonotype was picked up many times. The V and J genes are TRBV6-1 and TRBJ1-6; 8 bases are shared with TRBD1. The CDR3 is 14 residues long. The V gene's germline CDR1 is MNHNS and CDR2 SASEGT. J was trimmed by 8 bases and V by 4 bases; bases with no gene match: 4. The CDR3 DNA is TGTGCCAGCAGTGGGACAGGGAGGGATTCACCCCTCCACTTT. Protein: CASSGTGRDSPLHF.

The table lists this clonotype with many counts. The chain has TRBV7-2 and TRBJ2-7; D is possibly TRBD1 (6 bases). Germline lookup yields CDR1 SGHTA and CDR2 FQGNSA. Trimming took off 0 bases at V and 2 bases at J, with 8 bases between the two ends. The CDR3 contains 14 residues. CDR3 protein: CASSLAAGAYEQYF. The CDR3 coding sequence is TGTGCCAGCAGCTTAGCGGCAGGGGCCTACGAGCAGTACTTC.